The clone carrying this TCR beta chain has a count of ten or more. Its antigen is not known. TCRdb re-analysed the multiplex PCR reads in MiXCR, keeping a single row per CDR3 protein. Here the sample spans 150,000 to 200,000 distinct CDR3 sequences, 30% to 35% being singletons. These data are taken from a study of breast tumors, draining lymph nodes, adjacent tissues. Samples came from axillary lymph nodes draining the breast cancer. Study-wide results and limits: That most tumor T cells come from lymph nodes remained unproven. Luminal-like breast cancer showed significantly higher tumor–nontumor repertoire similarity than basal-like. Findings are consistent with lymph node origin and intratumoral expansion of most tumor T cells. Tumor TCR diversity was below lymph nodes but above nontumor tissue.

CDR1 and CDR2 from the germline V gene are MGHRA and YSYEKL. The V and J ends lost 0 bases and 3 bases respectively, with 15 bases between them. The CDR3 consists of 16 residues. The origin of this receptor is a female donor with breast cancer. Some clones in this sample may be carry-over from other donors' samples. Source material: axillary lymph node tissue. V usage is TRBV4-1 and J usage is TRBJ2-7; maybe TRBD1 (6 bases). CDR3 loop: CASSQDGAGALYEQYF. Here the CDR3 DNA reads TGCGCCAGCAGCCAAGATGGGGCAGGGGCCCTCTACGAGCAGTACTTC.